Listed below are T cell receptor beta chains from one sample, sequenced in a study of T cell repertoires in cytomegalovirus infection. TCRdb independently ran MiXCR on the reads; one entry per CDR3 protein. The sample has fewer than 900,000 distinct CDR3 sequences, 25% to 35% seen once. Their specific antigens are unknown. Sequenced material: cultured CD8+ T cells from PBMCs, taken from culture after CMV antigen stimulation. Every receptor here comes from a human donor in good health (CMV status not recorded). Some clones in this sample may be carry-over from other donors' samples. Each CDR3 is given with its conserved first and last residue.

v_call	cdr3_aa
TRBV6-1	CASIGLVQFF
TRBV6-5	CASSKQPGTARTGELFF
TRBV13	CASSLGLAERGTQYF
TRBV6-6	CASRQGTDTQYF
TRBV14	CASSLPKAGPETQYF
TRBV12-3/TRBV12-4	CASSLSGSGNEQFF
TRBV12-5	CASGLGQGANEQFF
TRBV7-8	CASSTPGQGAYSTDTQYF
TRBV7-3	CASSPESQALQPQHF
TRBV5-6	CASSSVTGNTEAFF
TRBV27	CASWPAGTRLGTEQFF
TRBV19	CASSPHGGGVYNEQFF
TRBV7-2	CASSLVVWGGSNSPLHF
TRBV7-2	CASSPGTGVVAFF
TRBV4-3	CASSQGPAGSNEQFF
TRBV12-3/TRBV12-4	CASNLPDRGSWTEAFF
TRBV7-9	CASSLDSSIYEQYF
TRBV7-2	CASSSLFSGANVLTF
TRBV3-1	CASTSLSDATLGNTIYF
TRBV11-2	CASSLNLAAQETQYF
TRBV7-8	CASSFRLAGAQETQYF
TRBV9	CASSTQGWDEQFF
TRBV7-6	CASSSDVNTEAFF
TRBV12-5	CASGLSDSYNEQFF
TRBV6-1	CASSAGQIYEQYF
TRBV19	CASSIRSELYTEAFF
TRBV11-2	CASSLDQLRGSYNSPLHF
TRBV20-1	CSARLPGYYEQYF